This TCR beta chain derives from a study of HIV-infected patients and healthy controls. MiXCR, applied by TCRdb to the 5' RACE reads, yields one record per CDR3 protein. The repertoire holds around 62,000 distinct CDR3 sequences, with 15% to 20% as singletons. The CDR3 consists of 10 residues. V lost 2 bases to trimming and J lost 6 bases, with 3 bases between them. The V gene's germline CDR1 is SGHRS and CDR2 YFSETQ. This clonotype came up a few times. The sequence came from a human donor in good health. The gene calls are TRBV5-1 and TRBJ2-7, with no clear D. Sequencing input: CD4+ T cells from blood. CDR3 nucleotide sequence: TGCGCCAGCAGCTTCGGCGAGCAGTACTTC. Its translation: CASSFGEQYF.